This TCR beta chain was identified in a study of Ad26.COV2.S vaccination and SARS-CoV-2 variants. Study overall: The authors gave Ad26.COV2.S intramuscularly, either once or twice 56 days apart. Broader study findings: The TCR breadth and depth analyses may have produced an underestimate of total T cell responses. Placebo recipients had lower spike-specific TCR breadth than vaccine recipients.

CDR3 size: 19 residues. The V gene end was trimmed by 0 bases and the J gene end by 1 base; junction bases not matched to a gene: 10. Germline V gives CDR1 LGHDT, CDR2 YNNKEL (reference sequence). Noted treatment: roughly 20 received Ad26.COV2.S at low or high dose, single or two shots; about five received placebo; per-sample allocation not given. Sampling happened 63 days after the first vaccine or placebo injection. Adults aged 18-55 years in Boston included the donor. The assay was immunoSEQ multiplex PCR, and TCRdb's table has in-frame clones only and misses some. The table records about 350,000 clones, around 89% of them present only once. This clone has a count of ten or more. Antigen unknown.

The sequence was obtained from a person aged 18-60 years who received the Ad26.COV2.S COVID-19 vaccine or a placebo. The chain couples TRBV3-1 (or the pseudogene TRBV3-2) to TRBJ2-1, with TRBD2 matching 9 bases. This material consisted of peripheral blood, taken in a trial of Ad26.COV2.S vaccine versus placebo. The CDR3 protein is CASSQEGLAGSSSYNEQFF. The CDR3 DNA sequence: TGTGCCAGCAGCCAAGAGGGACTAGCAGGCTCCAGTTCCTACAATGAGCAGTTCTTC.